A selection of T cell receptor beta chains follows, all from one sample in a study of T cells in Graves' hyperthyroidism and ophthalmopathy. TCRdb redid the calling of the multiplex PCR reads with MiXCR, one entry per CDR3 protein. The table shows around 400,000 distinct CDR3 sequences, with approximately 13% occurring only once. Source material: blood. The receptors originated from a woman younger than 30 with Graves' hyperthyroidism. Each CDR3 is given with its conserved first and last residue. D genes are given only for firm matches. Expanded clones get a size class; other rows say once, few or many, or leave the size out.

j_call d_call v_call clone_size cdr3_aa cdr3_nt
TRBJ1-4 TRBD1 TRBV6-1 many CASSHRDRVEKLFF TGTGCCAGCAGTCATCGGGACAGGGTCGAAAAACTGTTTTTT
TRBJ2-3 - TRBV20-1 - CSARGATTATQYF TGCAGTGCTAGGGGAGCGACTACAGCTACGCAGTATTTT
TRBJ2-1 - TRBV11-3 few CASSLEGTSLGYNEQFF TGTGCCAGCAGCTTAGAGGGCACTTCTTTAGGCTACAATGAGCAGTTCTTC
TRBJ1-2 - TRBV7-9 - CASSLLGGANYGYTF TGTGCCAGCAGCTTGTTGGGGGGAGCTAACTATGGCTACACCTTC
TRBJ2-7 - TRBV6-1 many CASSERFPGGYEQYF TGTGCCAGCAGTGAAAGGTTCCCCGGAGGCTACGAGCAGTACTTC
TRBJ2-1 - TRBV27 many CASSSDSGSYNEQFF TGTGCCAGCAGTTCGGACTCCGGCTCCTACAATGAGCAGTTCTTC
TRBJ1-1 - TRBV3-1 many CASSRTGETEAFF TGTGCCAGCAGCCGAACGGGGGAAACTGAAGCTTTCTTT
TRBJ2-1 TRBD2 TRBV7-9 many CASSLPGLAGHNEQFF TGTGCCAGCAGCTTGCCGGGACTAGCGGGACACAATGAGCAGTTCTTC
TRBJ1-2 - TRBV3-1 many CASSQEGSLGGGYTF TGTGCCAGCAGCCAAGAGGGCAGTTTAGGCGGGGGCTACACCTTC
TRBJ1-2 - TRBV6-2/TRBV6-3 - CAGGEGGGYTF TGTGCCGGGGGGGAGGGGGGGGGCTACACCTTC
TRBJ2-1 - TRBV7-3 many CASSLRGNASYNEQFF TGTGCCAGCAGCTTACGCGGGAACGCGTCCTACAATGAGCAGTTCTTC
TRBJ2-5 - TRBV3-1 - CAGSLGQEAQYF TGTGCCGGCAGCCTCGGTCAAGAGGCCCAGTACTTC
TRBJ1-2 - TRBV5-5 many CASTLFGGGYGYTF TGTGCCAGCACCCTCTTCGGGGGAGGCTATGGCTACACCTTC
TRBJ1-1 - TRBV9 few CACSEAGTFNTEAFF TGTGCCTGCAGCGAGGCCGGGACATTTAACACTGAAGCTTTCTTT
TRBJ1-1 - TRBV16 many CASSQSRGNTEAFF TGTGCCAGCAGCCAATCAAGGGGGAACACTGAAGCTTTCTTT
TRBJ2-2 - TRBV30 - CAWSGNTGELFF TGTGCCTGGAGTGGTAACACCGGGGAGCTGTTTTTT
TRBJ1-1 - TRBV7-9 many CASSVGPWAFF TGTGCCAGCAGCGTCGGGCCGTGGGCTTTCTTT
TRBJ2-1 TRBD2 TRBV20-1 - CSASTSGSGEQFF TGCAGTGCTTCGACTAGCGGGAGTGGTGAGCAGTTCTTC
TRBJ2-2 - TRBV19 - CASSRQGSETGELFF TGTGCCAGTAGTAGGCAGGGGTCGGAAACCGGGGAGCTGTTTTTT
TRBJ2-7 - TRBV12-3/TRBV12-4 many CASSLDSLSYEQYF TGTGCCAGCAGTTTGGACAGTCTCTCCTACGAGCAGTACTTC
TRBJ2-3 - TRBV5-8 many CASSPGAASTDTQYF TGTGCCAGCAGCCCAGGAGCAGCTAGCACAGATACGCAGTATTTT
TRBJ2-7 - TRBV7-9 many CASSSSSGRRSYEQYF TGTGCCAGCAGCTCATCGTCGGGGAGGAGATCCTACGAGCAGTACTTC
TRBJ2-1 - TRBV9 many CASSQFFLQGYNEQFF TGTGCCAGCAGCCAGTTTTTCCTCCAGGGCTACAATGAGCAGTTCTTC
TRBJ2-1 TRBD2 TRBV20-1 - CSARAGGRSYNEQFF TGCAGTGCTAGGGCGGGGGGACGGTCCTACAATGAGCAGTTCTTC
TRBJ2-7 TRBD1 TRBV5-1 many CASSSGDRPYEQYF TGCGCCAGCAGCTCGGGGGACAGGCCCTACGAGCAGTACTTC
TRBJ2-3 TRBD2 TRBV20-1 many CSAPSGATSTDTQYF TGCAGTGCTCCTAGCGGGGCCACTAGCACAGATACGCAGTATTTT
TRBJ1-6 - TRBV20-1 many CSAPSGTGGNSPLHF TGCAGTGCCCCGTCCGGGACTGGGGGTAATTCACCCCTCCACTTT
TRBJ1-1 - TRBV7-8 many CASSSDNLNTEAFF TGTGCCAGCAGCTCCGACAACCTGAACACTGAAGCTTTCTTT
TRBJ1-5 TRBD1 TRBV19 many CASSFSGTGIRVNNQPQHF TGTGCCAGTAGTTTCTCCGGGACAGGGATCCGAGTAAACAATCAGCCCCAGCATTTT
TRBJ2-5 TRBD2 TRBV2 many CASAGAGGGWTETQYF TGTGCCAGCGCGGGAGCGGGAGGTGGATGGACGGAGACCCAGTACTTC
TRBJ2-5 TRBD2 TRBV24-1 many CATSDGAGGRQETQYF TGTGCCACCAGTGATGGGGCGGGAGGCCGACAAGAGACCCAGTACTTC
TRBJ2-5 - TRBV7-9 many CASSRFGLRNQETQYF TGTGCCAGCAGCCGCTTCGGCTTGCGGAACCAAGAGACCCAGTACTTC